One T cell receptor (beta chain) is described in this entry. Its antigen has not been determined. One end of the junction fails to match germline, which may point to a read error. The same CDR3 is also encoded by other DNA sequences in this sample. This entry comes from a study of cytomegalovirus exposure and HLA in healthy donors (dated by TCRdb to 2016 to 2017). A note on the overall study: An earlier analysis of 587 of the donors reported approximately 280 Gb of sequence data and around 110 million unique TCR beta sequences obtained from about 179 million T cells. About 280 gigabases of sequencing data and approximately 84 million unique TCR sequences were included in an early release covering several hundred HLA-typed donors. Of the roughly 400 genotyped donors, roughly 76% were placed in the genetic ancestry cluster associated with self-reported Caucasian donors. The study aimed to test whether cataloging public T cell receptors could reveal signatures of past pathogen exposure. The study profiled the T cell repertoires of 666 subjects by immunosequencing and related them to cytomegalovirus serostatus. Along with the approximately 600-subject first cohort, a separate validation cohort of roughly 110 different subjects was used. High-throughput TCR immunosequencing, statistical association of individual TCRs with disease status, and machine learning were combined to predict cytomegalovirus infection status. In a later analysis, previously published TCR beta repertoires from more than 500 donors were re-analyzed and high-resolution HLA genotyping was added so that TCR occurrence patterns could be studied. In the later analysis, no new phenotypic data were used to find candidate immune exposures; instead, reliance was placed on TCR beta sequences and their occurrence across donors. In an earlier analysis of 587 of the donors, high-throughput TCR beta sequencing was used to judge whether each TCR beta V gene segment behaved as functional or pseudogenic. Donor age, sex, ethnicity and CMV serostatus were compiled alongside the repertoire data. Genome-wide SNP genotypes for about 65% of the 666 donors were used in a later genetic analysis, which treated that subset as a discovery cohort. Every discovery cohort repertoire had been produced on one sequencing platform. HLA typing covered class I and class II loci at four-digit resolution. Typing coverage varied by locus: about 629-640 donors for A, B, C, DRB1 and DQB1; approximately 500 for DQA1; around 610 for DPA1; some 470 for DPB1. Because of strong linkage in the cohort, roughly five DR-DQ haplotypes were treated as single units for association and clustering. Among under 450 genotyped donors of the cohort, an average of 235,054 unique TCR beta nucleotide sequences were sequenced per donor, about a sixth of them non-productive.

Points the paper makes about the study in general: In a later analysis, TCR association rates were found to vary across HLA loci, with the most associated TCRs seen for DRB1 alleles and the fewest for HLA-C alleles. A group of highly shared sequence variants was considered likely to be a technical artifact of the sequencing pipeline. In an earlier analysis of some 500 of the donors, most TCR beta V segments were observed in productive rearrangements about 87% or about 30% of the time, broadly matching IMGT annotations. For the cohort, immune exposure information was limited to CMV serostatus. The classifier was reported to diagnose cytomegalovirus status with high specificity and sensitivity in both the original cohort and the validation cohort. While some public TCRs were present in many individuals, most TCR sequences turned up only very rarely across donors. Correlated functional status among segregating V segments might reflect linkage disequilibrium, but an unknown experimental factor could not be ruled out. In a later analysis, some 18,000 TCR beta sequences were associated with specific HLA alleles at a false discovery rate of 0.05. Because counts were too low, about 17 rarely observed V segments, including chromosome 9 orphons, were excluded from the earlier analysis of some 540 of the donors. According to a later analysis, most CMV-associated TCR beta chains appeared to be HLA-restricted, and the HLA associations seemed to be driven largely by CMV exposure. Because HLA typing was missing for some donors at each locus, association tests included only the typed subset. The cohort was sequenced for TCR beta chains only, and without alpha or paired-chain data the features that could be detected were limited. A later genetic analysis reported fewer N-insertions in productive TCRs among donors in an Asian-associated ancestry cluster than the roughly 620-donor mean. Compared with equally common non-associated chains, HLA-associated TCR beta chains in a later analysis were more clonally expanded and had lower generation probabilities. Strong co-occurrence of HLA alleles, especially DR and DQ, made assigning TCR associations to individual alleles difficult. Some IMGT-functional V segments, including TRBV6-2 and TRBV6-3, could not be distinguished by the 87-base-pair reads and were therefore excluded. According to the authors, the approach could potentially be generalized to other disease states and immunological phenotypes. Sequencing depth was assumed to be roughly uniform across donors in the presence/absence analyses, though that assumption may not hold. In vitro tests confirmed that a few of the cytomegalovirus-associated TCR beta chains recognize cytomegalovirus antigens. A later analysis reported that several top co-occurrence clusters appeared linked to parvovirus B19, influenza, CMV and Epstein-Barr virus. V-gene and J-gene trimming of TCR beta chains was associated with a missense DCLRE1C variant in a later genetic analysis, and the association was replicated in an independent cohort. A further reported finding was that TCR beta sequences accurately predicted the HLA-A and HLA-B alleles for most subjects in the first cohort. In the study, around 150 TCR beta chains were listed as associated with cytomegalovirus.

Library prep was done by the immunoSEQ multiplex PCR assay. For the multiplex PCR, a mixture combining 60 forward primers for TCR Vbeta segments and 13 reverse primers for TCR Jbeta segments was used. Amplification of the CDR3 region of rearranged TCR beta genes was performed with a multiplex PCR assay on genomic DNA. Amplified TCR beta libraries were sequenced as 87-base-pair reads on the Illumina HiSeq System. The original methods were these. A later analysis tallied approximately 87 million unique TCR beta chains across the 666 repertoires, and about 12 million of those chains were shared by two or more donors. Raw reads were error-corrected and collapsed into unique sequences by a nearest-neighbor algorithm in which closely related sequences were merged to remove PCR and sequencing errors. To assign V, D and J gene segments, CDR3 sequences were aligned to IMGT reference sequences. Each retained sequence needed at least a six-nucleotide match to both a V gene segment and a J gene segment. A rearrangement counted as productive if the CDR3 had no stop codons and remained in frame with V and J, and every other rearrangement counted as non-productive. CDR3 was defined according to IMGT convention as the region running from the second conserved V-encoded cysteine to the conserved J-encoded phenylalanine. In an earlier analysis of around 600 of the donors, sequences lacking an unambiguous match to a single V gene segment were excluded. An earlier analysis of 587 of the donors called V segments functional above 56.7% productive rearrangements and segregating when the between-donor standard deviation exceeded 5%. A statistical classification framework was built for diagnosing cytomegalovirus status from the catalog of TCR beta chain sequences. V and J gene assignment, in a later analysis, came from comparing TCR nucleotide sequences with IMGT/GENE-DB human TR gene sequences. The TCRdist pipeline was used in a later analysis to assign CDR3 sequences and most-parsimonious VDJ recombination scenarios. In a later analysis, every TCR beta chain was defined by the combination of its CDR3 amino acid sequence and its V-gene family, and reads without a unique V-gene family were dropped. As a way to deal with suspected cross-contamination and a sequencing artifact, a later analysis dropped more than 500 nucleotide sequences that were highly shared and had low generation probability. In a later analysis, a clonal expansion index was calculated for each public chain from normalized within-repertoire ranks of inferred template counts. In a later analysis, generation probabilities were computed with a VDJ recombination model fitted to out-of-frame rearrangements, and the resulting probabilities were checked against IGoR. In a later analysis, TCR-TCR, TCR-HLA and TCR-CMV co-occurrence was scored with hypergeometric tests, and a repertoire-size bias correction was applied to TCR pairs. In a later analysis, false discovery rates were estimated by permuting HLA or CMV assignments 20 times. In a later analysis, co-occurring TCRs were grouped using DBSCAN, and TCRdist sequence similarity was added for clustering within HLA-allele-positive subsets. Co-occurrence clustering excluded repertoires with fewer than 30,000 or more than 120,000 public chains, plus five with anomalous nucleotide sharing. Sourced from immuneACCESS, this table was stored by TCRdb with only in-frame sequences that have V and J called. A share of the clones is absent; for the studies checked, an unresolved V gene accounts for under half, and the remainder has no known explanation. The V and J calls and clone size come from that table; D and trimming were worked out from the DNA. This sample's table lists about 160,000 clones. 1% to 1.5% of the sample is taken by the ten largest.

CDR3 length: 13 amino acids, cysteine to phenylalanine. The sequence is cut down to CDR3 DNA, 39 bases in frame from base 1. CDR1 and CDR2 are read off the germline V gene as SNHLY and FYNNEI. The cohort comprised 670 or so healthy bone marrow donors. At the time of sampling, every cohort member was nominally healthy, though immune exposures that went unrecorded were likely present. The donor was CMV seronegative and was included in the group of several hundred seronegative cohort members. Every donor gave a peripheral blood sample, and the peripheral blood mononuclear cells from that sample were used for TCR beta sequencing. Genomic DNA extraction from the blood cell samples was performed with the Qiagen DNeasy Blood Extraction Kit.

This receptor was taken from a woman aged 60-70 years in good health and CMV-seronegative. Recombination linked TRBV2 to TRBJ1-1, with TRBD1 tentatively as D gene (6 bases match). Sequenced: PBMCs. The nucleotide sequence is TGTGCCAGCAGGGGTACAGGGATCCCTGAAGCTTTCTTC. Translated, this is CASRGTGIPEAFF.